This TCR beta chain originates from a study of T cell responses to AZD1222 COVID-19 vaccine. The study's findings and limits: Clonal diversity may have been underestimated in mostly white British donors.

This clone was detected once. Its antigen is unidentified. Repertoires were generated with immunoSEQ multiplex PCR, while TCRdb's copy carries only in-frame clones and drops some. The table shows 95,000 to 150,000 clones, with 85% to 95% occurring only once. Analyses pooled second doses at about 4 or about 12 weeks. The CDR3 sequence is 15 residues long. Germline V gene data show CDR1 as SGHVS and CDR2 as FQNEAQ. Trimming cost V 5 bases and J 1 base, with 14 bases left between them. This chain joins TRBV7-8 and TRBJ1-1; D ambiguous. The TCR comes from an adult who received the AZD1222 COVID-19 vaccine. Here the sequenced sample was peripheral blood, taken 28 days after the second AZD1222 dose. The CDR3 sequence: CASSPPSGKNTEAFF. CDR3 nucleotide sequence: TGTGCCAGCAGCCCACCTTCGGGCAAGAACACTGAAGCTTTCTTT.